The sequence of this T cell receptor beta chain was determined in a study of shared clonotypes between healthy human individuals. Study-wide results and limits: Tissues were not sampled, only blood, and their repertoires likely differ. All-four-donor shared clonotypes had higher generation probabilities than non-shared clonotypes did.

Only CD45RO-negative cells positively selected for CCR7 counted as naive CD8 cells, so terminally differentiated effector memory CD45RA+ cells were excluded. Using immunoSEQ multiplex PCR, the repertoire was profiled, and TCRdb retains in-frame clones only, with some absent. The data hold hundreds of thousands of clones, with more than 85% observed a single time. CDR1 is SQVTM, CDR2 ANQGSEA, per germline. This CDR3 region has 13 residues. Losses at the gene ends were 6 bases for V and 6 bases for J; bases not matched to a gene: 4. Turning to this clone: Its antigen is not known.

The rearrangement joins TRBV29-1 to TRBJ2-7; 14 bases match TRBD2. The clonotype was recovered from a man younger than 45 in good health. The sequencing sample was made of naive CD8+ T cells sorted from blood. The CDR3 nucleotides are TGCAGCGTCGCGACTAGCGGGAGGGGCGAGCAGTACTTC. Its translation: CSVATSGRGEQYF.